The next 24 T cell receptor beta chains were all read from a single sample in a study of CD8+ T cells in alopecia areata. After isolation, RNA underwent reverse transcription to generate cDNA as the sequencing template. The table came from immunoSEQ multiplex PCR; TCRdb's copy has only in-frame clones and leaves some out. The profile shows 95,000 to 120,000 clones, approximately 50% of them singletons. The sample comprised NKG2D-low CD8+ T cells sorted from blood. These receptors all stem from a human donor with alopecia areata.

The gene calls are TRBV28 and TRBJ1-3; 7 bases fit TRBD1. V was clipped by 6 bases and J by 0 bases; unmatched bases: 17. The CDR3 consists of 19 residues. Per the germline V gene, CDR1 is MDHEN and CDR2 is SYDVKM. CDR3 coding DNA: TGTGCCAGCAGATTTTCTTCTGGACAGGCATACATCTCTGGAAACACCATATATTTT. Its protein product is CASRFSSGQAYISGNTIYF.

This clone was detected a few times. This chain uses TRBV2 with TRBJ2-5, with 7 bases that match TRBD2. This CDR3 has 15 residues. Germline-derived CDR1 and CDR2 are SNHLY and FYNNEI. Germline trimming cut 4 bases from V and 5 bases from J; bases unmatched to any gene: 10. The CDR3 coding sequence is TGTGCCAGCAGTGCCTCGGGAGGACGGGGGGAGACCCAGTACTTC. Its protein is CASSASGGRGETQYF.

This clone was counted a single time. This chain uses TRBV7-9 with TRBJ2-5; D might be TRBD1 (6 bases). The CDR3 runs 16 residues. Trimming removed 6 bases at V and 5 bases at J, with 22 bases between. Per germline, CDR1 SEHNR and CDR2 FQNEAQ (reference sequence). The CDR3 DNA sequence: TGTGCCAGCAGAGCCGTGGGACAAAGAACGAAGGAGACCCAGTACTTC. Amino acid sequence: CASRAVGQRTKETQYF.

In this sample, this clone turned up a few times. The rearrangement uses TRBV5-6 and TRBJ2-1; TRBD2 might be the D (6 bases). Germline CDR1 reads SGHDT; CDR2 reads YYEEEE. V gave up 3 bases and J gave up 5 bases, with 12 bases separating them. This CDR3 has 14 amino acids. CDR3 region: CASSSFGSDNEQFF. The CDR3 DNA is TGTGCCAGCAGCTCGTTCGGGAGTGACAATGAGCAGTTCTTC.

In nucleotides, the CDR3 is TGTGCCAGCAGTTTAATAGCGGGGCCCTCCTACAATGAGCAGTTCTTC. Translating it yields CASSLIAGPSYNEQFF. The chain recombines TRBV6-5 with TRBJ2-1; 8 positions agree with TRBD2. Germline V gene data show CDR1 as MNHEY and CDR2 as SVGAGI. Unmatched junction bases numbered 5, after V lost 4 bases and J lost 0 bases. The CDR3 consists of 16 residues.

The genes are TRBV2 and TRBJ2-5; the D is unclear. The end of the DNA is better explained by TRBJ2-7, so the J call may be wrong. The CDR3 runs 13 residues. Germline CDR1 and CDR2: SNHLY and FYNNEI. The CDR3, as DNA: TGTGCCAGCAGTGAATCCCGGGTCTACGAGCAGTACTTC. This codes for CASSESRVYEQYF.

The V and J genes are TRBV11-2 and TRBJ1-1; unclear D gene. V lost 4 bases, J lost 2 bases, and 14 bases lay in between. Germline CDR1 is SGHAT and CDR2 is FQNNGV. The CDR3 consists of 15 residues. Here the CDR3 reads CASSSVDRVNTEAFF. The DNA of the CDR3 is TGTGCCAGCAGCTCGGTTGACCGAGTAAACACTGAAGCTTTCTTT.

The rearrangement uses TRBV5-1 and TRBJ2-7, with a weak D call TRBD2 (5 bases). CDR1 and CDR2 (germline): SGHRS, YFSETQ. The CDR3 is 14 amino acids. V lost 4 bases, J lost 1 base, and 12 bases lay in between. The CDR3 bases are TGCGCCAGCAGCCTGGAGGAAAGGTCCTACGAGCAGTACTTC. It yields the protein CASSLEERSYEQYF.

The chain couples TRBV4-1 to TRBJ2-4; a possible D gene is TRBD2 (5 bases). The CDR3 is 14 residues long. From germline, CDR1 is MGHRA and CDR2 YSYEKL. V was trimmed by 0 bases and J by 6 bases, leaving 9 bases between them. The CDR3 bases are TGCGCCAGCAGCCAAGAGGACGGGGTAAACATTCAGTACTTC. Translating gives CASSQEDGVNIQYF.

The table lists this clone with a few counts. The V call is TRBV28, the J call TRBJ2-7, with D perhaps TRBD1 (5 bases). The V gene lost 6 bases and the J gene lost 3 bases, with 21 bases spanning the gap. CDR1 and CDR2 from the germline V gene are MDHEN and SYDVKM. The CDR3 spans 16 residues. CDR3 loop: CASRPTVWGMNYEQYF. Here the CDR3 DNA reads TGTGCCAGCAGGCCAACCGTTTGGGGCATGAACTACGAGCAGTACTTC. Combining the CDR3 with reference TRBV28 and TRBJ2-7 gives the whole variable domain DVKVTQSSRYLVKRTGEKVFLECVQDMDHENMFWYRQDPGLGLRLIYFSYDVKMKEKGDIPEGYSVSREKKERFSLILESASTNQTSMYLCASRPTVWGMNYEQYFGPGTRLTVT.

The rearrangement joins TRBV29-1 to TRBJ2-1, with a tentative D call TRBD2 (5 bases). The CDR3 is 15 amino acids. V lost 7 bases to trimming and J lost 1 base, with 17 bases between them. The V gene's germline CDR1 is SQVTM and CDR2 ANQGSEA. DNA for the CDR3: TGCAGCGCCCCAGCCGAGGGCATATCCTACAATGAGCAGTTCTTC. Its protein is CSAPAEGISYNEQFF.

The chain carries TRBV29-1 and TRBJ2-1, with a weak D call TRBD2 (7 bases). The length of the CDR3 is 12 residues. Trimming shortened V by 7 bases and J by 9 bases, and 16 bases separated the two germline ends. Germline CDR1 SQVTM, CDR2 ANQGSEA. CDR3 DNA: TGCAGCGAAAGCAGTGGGGGGGCTGAGCAGTTCTTC. This codes for CSESSGGAEQFF.

The V and J genes are TRBV27 and TRBJ2-7, with 8 bases lining up with TRBD1. Germline-derived CDR1 and CDR2 are MNHEY and SMNVEV (reference sequence). Germline trimming cut 4 bases from V and 1 base from J; bases unmatched to any gene: 6. The CDR3 extends over 15 amino acids. The CDR3 DNA is TGTGCCAGCAGTTACGGGACAGGTCGATCCTACGAGCAGTACTTC. This codes for CASSYGTGRSYEQYF.

The chain combines TRBV28 with TRBJ1-2; D ambiguous. The length of the CDR3 is 15 residues. The V end was cut by 5 bases, the J end by 7 bases, with 20 bases between. CDR1 and CDR2 (germline): MDHEN, SYDVKM. CDR3 in amino acids: CASSPIGTARGGYTF. The CDR3 nucleotides read TGTGCCAGCAGTCCTATAGGAACAGCCCGGGGTGGCTACACCTTC.

The V call is TRBV12-5, the J call TRBJ2-7; no reliable D call. The CDR3 has 14 residues. With 7 bases removed from V and 0 bases from J, the gap between germline ends came to 13 bases. The germline CDR1 and CDR2 sequences are LGHNT and FRNRAP. The CDR3 sequence: CASVSSTDSYEQYF. DNA of the CDR3: TGTGCTAGTGTCTCCTCGACGGACTCCTACGAGCAGTACTTC.

The chain has TRBV27 and TRBJ2-7; D is ambiguous. Germline V CDR1 and CDR2: MNHEY, SMNVEV (reference sequence). Trimming removed 5 bases from V and 3 bases from J, with 11 bases in between. CDR3 size: 13 residues. CDR3 sequence reads: CASSPSNYYEQYF. CDR3 in DNA: TGTGCCAGCAGTCCATCAAATTACTACGAGCAGTACTTC.

The chain joins TRBV4-1 to TRBJ2-3; D may be TRBD2 (6 bases). The V gene lost 6 bases and the J gene lost 0 bases, with 22 bases spanning the gap. This CDR3 is built from 18 residues. CDR1 and CDR2 (germline): MGHRA, YSYEKL. The CDR3 region is CASRTDFLEGSSTDTQYF. As DNA, the CDR3 is TGCGCCAGCAGAACGGACTTCCTGGAGGGATCTAGCACAGATACGCAGTATTTT.

The gene calls are TRBV28 and TRBJ2-7; no clear D gene. There are 11 residues in the CDR3. Between the trimmed V and J ends, which lost 6 bases and 6 bases, there was a span of 9 bases. Per germline, CDR1 MDHEN and CDR2 SYDVKM. The CDR3 is CASSPMVEQYF. CDR3 nucleotide sequence: TGTGCCAGCAGCCCCATGGTCGAGCAGTACTTC.

This clone was counted only a few times. The CDR3 sequence is CASSEPGQQETQYF. For the CDR3, the DNA is TGTGCCAGCAGCGAACCGGGACAGCAAGAGACCCAGTACTTC. V is TRBV7-9 and J is TRBJ2-5, with TRBD1 identical over 7 bases. The CDR3 has 14 amino acids. Germline CDR1 SEHNR, CDR2 FQNEAQ (reference sequence). After removal of 5 bases from V and 2 bases from J, the junction contained 5 bases not matched to a gene.

The chain couples TRBV13 to TRBJ2-7, with unresolved D. Germline loops: CDR1 PRHDT, CDR2 FYEKMQ (reference sequence). Trimming shortened V by 0 bases and J by 4 bases, and 7 bases separated the two germline ends. The CDR3 sequence is 13 residues long. The CDR3 is CASSLGGRYEQYF. In DNA, the CDR3 is TGTGCCAGCAGCTTAGGAGGCCGATACGAGCAGTACTTC.

The rearrangement uses TRBV30 and TRBJ2-1, with 11 positions matching TRBD1. Trimming removed 2 bases from V and 7 bases from J; junction bases left unmatched: 4. Per the germline V gene, CDR1 is GTSNPN and CDR2 is SVGIG (reference sequence). This CDR3 contains 14 residues. This chain's CDR3 is CAWSSGTGGNEQFF. CDR3 bases: TGTGCCTGGAGTAGTGGGACAGGGGGGAATGAGCAGTTCTTC.

The rearrangement links TRBV9 to TRBJ2-1; 10 nucleotides match TRBD2. The ends lost 3 bases at V and 8 bases at J; junction bases unmatched: 5. The CDR3 length is 14 residues. Germline V gives CDR1 SGDLS, CDR2 YYNGEE. CDR3 sequence: CASSASGSGDEQFF. CDR3 in DNA: TGTGCCAGCAGCGCTAGCGGGAGCGGGGATGAGCAGTTCTTC.

The chain recombines TRBV7-9 with TRBJ2-7; TRBD2 agrees at 8 bases. Germline-derived CDR1 and CDR2 are SEHNR and FQNEAQ (reference sequence). The V segment lost 0 bases and the J segment 2 bases; nucleotides outside the gene matches: 3. The CDR3 contains 15 residues. CDR3 bases: TGTGCCAGCAGCTTAGCGCGGGAGGCAACCTACGAGCAGTACTTC. Its protein product is CASSLAREATYEQYF.

This clone was counted a few times. The chain combines TRBV19 with TRBJ2-7, with D possibly TRBD2 on 6 matching bases. Trimming pared 11 bases from V and 3 bases from J, leaving 17 bases between. Germline CDR1 LNHDA, CDR2 SQIVND (reference sequence). The CDR3 consists of 13 residues. The CDR3 region is CASSPSAIYEQYF. The DNA of the CDR3 is TGTGCCTCAAGCCCTAGCGCGATCTACGAGCAGTACTTC. The whole variable domain, remainder taken from reference TRBV19 and TRBJ2-7, is DGGITQSPKYLFRKEGQNVTLSCEQNLNHDAMYWYRQDPGQGLRLIYYSQIVNDFQKGDIAEGYSVSREKKESFPLTVTSAQKNPTAFYLCASSPSAIYEQYFGPGTRLTVT.